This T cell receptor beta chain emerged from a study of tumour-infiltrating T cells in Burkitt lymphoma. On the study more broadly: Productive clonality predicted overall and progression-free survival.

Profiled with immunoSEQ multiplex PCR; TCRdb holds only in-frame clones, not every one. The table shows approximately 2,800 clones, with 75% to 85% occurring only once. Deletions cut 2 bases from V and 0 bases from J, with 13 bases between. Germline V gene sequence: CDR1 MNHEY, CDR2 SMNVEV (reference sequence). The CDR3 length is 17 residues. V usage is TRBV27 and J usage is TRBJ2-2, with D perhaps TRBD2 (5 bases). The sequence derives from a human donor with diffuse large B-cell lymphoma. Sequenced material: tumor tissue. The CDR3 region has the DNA TGTGCCAGCAGTTTAGGAGGTATCTTCGCGAACACCGGGGAGCTGTTTTTT. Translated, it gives CASSLGGIFANTGELFF.